This T cell receptor (beta chain) was identified in a study of cytomegalovirus exposure and HLA in healthy donors. General study results and limits: A reported reduction in N-insertions relative to the 666-donor mean was seen in an Asian-associated ancestry cluster in a later analysis. The study flagged approximately 180 TCR beta chains as cytomegalovirus-associated. The classifier reportedly diagnosed cytomegalovirus status with high sensitivity and specificity. Associated with HLA alleles at 0.05 false discovery rate in a later analysis were about 17,000 TCR beta sequences.

Trimming cost V 0 bases and J 6 bases, with 21 bases left between them. The CDR3 sequence is 17 residues long. Per the germline V gene, CDR1 is SEHNR and CDR2 is FQNEAQ (reference sequence). Concerning this clone itself: What it binds is unknown.

In the PCR, 60 Vbeta and 13 Jbeta primers were used. Generated by immunoSEQ multiplex PCR, the TCRdb table keeps only in-frame clones and is missing some. This table holds about 100,000 clones, 79% found once. The chain recombines TRBV7-9 with TRBJ2-7, with D perhaps TRBD2 (5 bases). The clonotype was recovered from a female donor in good health and CMV-seropositive. Sequenced sample: PBMCs. CDR3 sequence (DNA): TGTGCCAGCAGCTTAGCCTCGGTCGGGGAGCGGCGCGCCGAGCAGTACTTC. It encodes CASSLASVGERRAEQYF.